Listed here are 26 T cell receptor beta chains from one sample, sequenced in a study of T cell responses to AZD1222 COVID-19 vaccine. The data were produced by immunoSEQ multiplex PCR, yet TCRdb's version contains in-frame clones alone and is incomplete. The repertoire holds around 120,000 clones, with 88% as singletons. This specimen consisted of peripheral blood, obtained on day 0 of MenACWY control vaccination. The receptors derive from an adult in good health.

The J gene is TRBJ1-1, the V gene TRBV10-3, with D maybe TRBD1 (6 bases). Germline CDR1 reads ENHRY; CDR2 reads SYGVKD. The CDR3 extends over 14 amino acids. V lost 5 bases to trimming and J lost 3 bases, with 13 bases between them. This chain's CDR3 is CAISRRGLDTEAFF. CDR3 coding DNA: TGTGCCATCAGTAGACGGGGGCTAGACACTGAAGCTTTCTTT.

The rearrangement uses TRBV19 and TRBJ1-3; D is ambiguous. Trimming removed 8 bases from V and 0 bases from J, with 11 bases in between. The CDR3 sequence is 14 residues long. Germline V gives CDR1 LNHDA, CDR2 SQIVND (reference sequence). CDR3 protein: CASGKWGSGNTIYF. The CDR3 bases are TGTGCCAGTGGCAAGTGGGGCTCTGGAAACACCATATATTTT.

The chain joins TRBV6-1 to TRBJ2-2; tentative D call: TRBD1 (5 bases). The CDR3 totals 15 residues. Germline CDR1 MNHNS, CDR2 SASEGT. Trimming pared 2 bases from V and 1 base from J, leaving 8 bases between. CDR3 bases: TGTGCCAGCAGTGAAAATACAGGGAACACCGGGGAGCTGTTTTTT. Its protein product is CASSENTGNTGELFF.

This clone appeared once. J is TRBJ1-5 and V is TRBV28, with 7 bases identical to TRBD1. J gave up 4 bases and V 8 bases, and 11 bases lay outside the gene matches. This CDR3 contains 15 residues. Germline loops: CDR1 MDHEN, CDR2 SYDVKM. CDR3 residues: CASCAPETGNQPQHF. Written as DNA, the CDR3 is TGTGCCAGCTGTGCACCCGAGACAGGGAATCAGCCCCAGCATTTT.

The gene calls are TRBV4-1 and TRBJ2-7; tentatively, D is TRBD1 (6 bases). CDR1 and CDR2 from the germline V gene are MGHRA and YSYEKL. The CDR3 spans 13 residues. V dropped 0 bases and J dropped 4 bases, with 7 bases sitting between them. CDR3 sequence: CASSQEGQYEQYF. Written as DNA, the CDR3 is TGCGCCAGCAGCCAAGAAGGACAGTACGAGCAGTACTTC.

V usage is TRBV28 and J usage is TRBJ1-4, with 10 bases identical to TRBD1. J was trimmed by 8 bases and V by 7 bases; bases with no gene match: 7. The V gene's germline CDR1 is MDHEN and CDR2 SYDVKM. The CDR3 has 14 amino acids. CDR3 nucleotides: TGTGCCAGCATCCCGACAGGGGGCGAGGAAAAACTGTTTTTT. Translated, it gives CASIPTGGEEKLFF.

On this clone: Sequence at one end of the junction differs from germline and may be a read error. The chain has TRBV7-7 and TRBJ1-1; TRBD1 is a possible D gene (6 bases). The CDR3 loop spans 15 amino acids. The germline gives CDR1 SSHAT, CDR2 FNYEAQ (reference sequence). The CDR3 is CASSAINRAHTEAFF. CDR3 DNA: TGTGCTAGCAGCGCAATAAACAGGGCCCACACTGAAGCTTTCTTT.

The chain has TRBV7-2 and TRBJ1-2, with D uncertain. This CDR3 is 16 amino acids long. Germline CDR1 reads SGHTA; CDR2 reads FQGNSA. With 4 bases removed from V and 2 bases from J, the gap between germline ends came to 17 bases. The CDR3: CASSSNARRFNYGYTF. In DNA form, the CDR3 reads TGTGCCAGCAGCTCCAACGCCCGGAGATTCAACTATGGCTACACCTTC. Drawing the rest from reference TRBV7-2 and TRBJ1-2, the complete variable domain is GAGVSQSPSNKVTEKGKDVELRCDPISGHTALYWYRQSLGQGLEFLIYFQGNSAPDKSGLPSDRFSAERTGGSVSTLTIQRTQQEDSAVYLCASSSNARRFNYGYTFGSGTRLTVV.

CDR3 protein: CASSYTRLALKETQYF. In DNA form, the CDR3 reads TGTGCCAGCAGTTATACGAGGCTAGCGCTGAAGGAGACCCAGTACTTC. The chain links TRBV11-2 to TRBJ2-5; D may be TRBD2 (6 bases). CDR1 is SGHAT, CDR2 FQNNGV, per germline. V shed 6 bases and J shed 5 bases, with 22 bases lying between them. This CDR3 is 16 amino acids long.

The count of this clone is one. CDR3 in DNA: TGTGCCAGCAGCTTAAAAGTGGTAGCGGGAGGGCAAGGCAATGAGCAGTTCTTC. Its protein product is CASSLKVVAGGQGNEQFF. V gene TRBV7-3 combines with J gene TRBJ2-1; TRBD2 matches 11 bases. After removal of 1 base from V and 6 bases from J, the junction contained 11 bases not matched to a gene. Per germline, CDR1 SGHTA and CDR2 FQGTGA. The CDR3 has 18 amino acids.

The J gene is TRBJ2-1, the V gene TRBV29-1, with TRBD1 matching over 9 bases. V lost 7 bases to trimming and J lost 4 bases; unmatched junction nucleotides: 8. Germline CDR1 reads SQVTM; CDR2 reads ANQGSEA. The length of the CDR3 is 14 residues. The CDR3 protein is CSALPGQGYNEQFF. CDR3 nucleotides: TGCAGCGCCCTCCCGGGACAGGGTTACAATGAGCAGTTCTTC.

This rearrangement joins TRBV5-1 to TRBJ1-3; no firm D call. This CDR3 region has 17 residues. Deletions cut 0 bases from V and 0 bases from J, with 13 bases between. The germline CDR1 and CDR2 sequences are SGHRS and YFSETQ. The CDR3 DNA sequence: TGCGCCAGCAGCTTGGTGCCGCTCCAGAGCTCTGGAAACACCATATATTTT. As protein: CASSLVPLQSSGNTIYF.

The chain combines TRBV7-9 with TRBJ1-4; possible D gene TRBD1, 5 bases. Per the germline V gene, CDR1 is SEHNR and CDR2 is FQNEAQ (reference sequence). V was pared by 5 bases and J by 8 bases, with 12 bases between. The CDR3 loop spans 13 amino acids. As DNA, the CDR3 is TGTGCCAGCAGCCTGGCCACAGGAGAAAAACTGTTTTTT. Its translation: CASSLATGEKLFF.

The V gene is TRBV6-5, the J gene TRBJ2-7; D possibly corresponds to TRBD2 (5 bases). Germline CDR1 MNHEY, CDR2 SVGAGI. This CDR3 region has 15 residues. The V end was cut by 0 bases, the J end by 2 bases, with 11 bases between. The CDR3 DNA reads TGTGCCAGCAGTTACTCGACTATCATACCCTACGAGCAGTACTTC. Protein sequence: CASSYSTIIPYEQYF.

This chain uses TRBV5-1 with TRBJ2-7, with 7 bases matching TRBD1. The trim removed 2 bases at V and 3 bases at J, leaving 5 bases unmatched. The CDR3 contains 14 residues. Germline CDR1 SGHRS, CDR2 YFSETQ. The CDR3 is CASSFRDRSYEQYF. In nucleotides, the CDR3 is TGCGCCAGCAGCTTCCGGGACAGAAGCTACGAGCAGTACTTC.

The CDR3 nucleotides are TGTGCCAGCAGCGGGCACGGGGGGGGCGAGCAGTACTTC. Protein: CASSGHGGGEQYF. This chain uses TRBV9 with TRBJ2-7; 8 positions agree with TRBD2. V gave up 3 bases and J gave up 6 bases; unmatched junction bases: 5. The CDR3 contains 13 residues. Germline CDR1 and CDR2: SGDLS and YYNGEE. The whole variable domain, filled in from reference TRBV9 and TRBJ2-7, reads DSGVTQTPKHLITATGQRVTLRCSPRSGDLSVYWYQQSLDQGLQFLIQYYNGEERAKGNILERFSAQQFPDLHSELNLSSLELGDSALYFCASSGHGGGEQYFGPGTRLTVT.

This chain uses TRBV5-1 with TRBJ1-6; no clear D gene. With 2 bases removed from V and 6 bases from J, the gap between germline ends came to 6 bases. CDR1 and CDR2 (germline): SGHRS, YFSETQ. The CDR3 sequence is 13 residues long. The CDR3 sequence is CASSFGVNSPLHF. The CDR3 DNA is TGCGCCAGCAGCTTCGGCGTTAATTCACCCCTCCACTTT.

The V gene is TRBV3-1 (or the pseudogene TRBV3-2), the J gene TRBJ2-3; D possibly uses TRBD1 or TRBD2 (5 bases each). Trimming left V 0 bases short and J 5 bases short, with 21 bases between. The CDR3 extends over 18 amino acids. Germline CDR1 is LGHDT and CDR2 is YNNKEL (reference sequence). The CDR3 spells CASSQDRGAAPGGDTQYF. DNA for the CDR3: TGTGCCAGCAGCCAAGATAGAGGGGCGGCGCCTGGGGGAGATACGCAGTATTTT.

The gene calls are TRBV6-5 and TRBJ2-3; a weak D match, TRBD2 (6 bases). CDR1 and CDR2 (germline): MNHEY, SVGAGI. V was cut by 2 bases and J by 4 bases, with 13 bases left in between. The CDR3 has 15 residues. As DNA, the CDR3 is TGTGCCAGCAGTTACGGGGACTCCCCCCCAGATACGCAGTATTTT. Translated, it gives CASSYGDSPPDTQYF.

The chain carries TRBV5-4 and TRBJ1-2; TRBD1 aligns across 8 bases. J gave up 4 bases and V 0 bases, and 11 bases lay outside the gene matches. Germline-derived CDR1 and CDR2 are SGHNT and YYREEE (reference sequence). This CDR3 comprises 17 residues. In nucleotides, the CDR3 is TGTGCCAGCAGCTTGGGGCCAGGGGGCGCAGACTTCTATGGCTACACCTTC. Amino acid sequence: CASSLGPGGADFYGYTF.

V and J are TRBV2 and TRBJ1-2; 8 bases are a match to TRBD1. The CDR3 consists of 16 residues. Per germline, CDR1 SNHLY and CDR2 FYNNEI. With 1 base clipped from V and 4 bases from J, the junction kept 8 bases outside the gene matches. In DNA form, the CDR3 reads TGTGCCAGCAGTGAAGAGGGCAGGGGGCGCGGCTATGGCTACACCTTC. It translates to CASSEEGRGRGYGYTF.

The V and J genes are TRBV19 and TRBJ1-5; no firm D call. Trimming pared 6 bases from V and 0 bases from J, leaving 9 bases between. The length of the CDR3 is 14 residues. Germline V CDR1 and CDR2: LNHDA, SQIVND (reference sequence). The CDR3 DNA reads as TGTGCCAGTAGCGACAATTATAGCAATCAGCCCCAGCATTTT. This encodes CASSDNYSNQPQHF.

There are many counts of this clone. The genes are TRBV6-4 and TRBJ2-2; tentative D call: TRBD2 (5 bases). This CDR3 spans 13 amino acids. V lost 6 bases and J 4 bases, leaving 9 bases between the germline ends. Germline CDR1 MRHNA, CDR2 SNTAGT. Here the CDR3 DNA reads TGTGCCAGCAGCGAACTAGGCACCGGGGAGCTGTTTTTT. It codes for CASSELGTGELFF.

The gene calls are TRBV5-1 and TRBJ2-5, with D maybe TRBD2 (7 bases). This CDR3 is built from 15 residues. Trimming removed 4 bases from V and 2 bases from J, with 15 bases in between. CDR1 SGHRS and CDR2 YFSETQ come from the germline V gene. The CDR3 nucleotides are TGCGCCAGCAGCCCTAGGGGGGGCATGCAAGAGACCCAGTACTTC. The encoded protein is CASSPRGGMQETQYF. Full variable domain (remainder filled in from reference TRBV5-1 and TRBJ2-5): KAGVTQTPRYLIKTRGQQVTLSCSPISGHRSVSWYQQTPGQGLQFLFEYFSETQRNKGNFPGRFSGRQFSNSRSEMNVSTLELGDSALYLCASSPRGGMQETQYFGPGTRLLVL.

Regarding this clone: The junction departs from germline at one end; a sequencing error may be responsible. This sequence joins TRBV7-8 and TRBJ2-1; a weak D match, TRBD2 (5 bases). CDR3 length: 12 amino acids. Looked up from germline, CDR1 is SGHVS and CDR2 is FQNEAQ. The DNA of the CDR3 is TGTGCCAGCAGCCTGAGGACTGCCGTCCCAGTCTTC. Encoded protein: CASSLRTAVPVF. Based on the CDR3 plus reference TRBV7-8 and TRBJ2-1, the full variable domain is GAGVSQSPRYKVAKRGQDVALRCDPISGHVSLFWYQQALGQGPEFLTYFQNEAQLDKSGLPSDRFFAERPEGSVSTLKIQRTQQEDSAVYLCASSLRTAVPVFGPGTRLTVL.

V usage is TRBV27 and J usage is TRBJ1-5; no reliable D call. Trimming stripped 10 bases from V and 0 bases from J, with 10 bases between. Germline V gives CDR1 MNHEY, CDR2 SMNVEV (reference sequence). The CDR3 is 13 amino acids. The CDR3 here is CATGRNSNQPQHF. The DNA for the CDR3 is TGTGCCACCGGACGGAATAGCAATCAGCCCCAGCATTTT.